This TCR beta chain was identified during a study of cytomegalovirus exposure and HLA in healthy donors. About the study: The roughly 120 million unique TCR beta sequences, from about 179 million T cells, were found by an earlier analysis. Some 87 million unique TCRs from HLA-typed donors were held in an early release of data. Findings and limits, study-wide: It was assumed in the presence/absence analyses that sequencing depth was roughly uniform across donors.

This clone was seen once. The target antigen is unknown. The PCR ran on 60 Vbeta and 13 Jbeta primers. The assay was immunoSEQ multiplex PCR, and TCRdb's table has in-frame clones only and misses some. The profile shows about 270,000 clones, about 75% of them singletons. This CDR3 contains 15 residues. Deletions cut 4 bases from V and 0 bases from J, with 11 bases between. Germline CDR1 and CDR2: SGHRS and YFSETQ. This clonotype was obtained from a female donor in good health and CMV-seronegative. V and J are TRBV5-1 and TRBJ1-5; D is ambiguous. Sequencing input: PBMCs. CDR3 region: CASSPGFNSNQPQHF. Here the CDR3 DNA reads TGCGCCAGCAGCCCGGGTTTTAATAGCAATCAGCCCCAGCATTTT.